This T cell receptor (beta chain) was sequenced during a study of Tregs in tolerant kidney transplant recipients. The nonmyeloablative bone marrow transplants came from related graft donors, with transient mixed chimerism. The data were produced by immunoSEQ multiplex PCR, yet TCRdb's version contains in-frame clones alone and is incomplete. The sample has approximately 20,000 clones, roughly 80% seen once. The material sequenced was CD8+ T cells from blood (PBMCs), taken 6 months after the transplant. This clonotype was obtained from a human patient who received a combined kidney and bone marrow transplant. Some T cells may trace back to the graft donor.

DNA of the CDR3: TGCGCCAGCAGCCAAGATTCTGGCAGGGCCGAGCAGTACTTC. Translated: CASSQDSGRAEQYF. The J gene is TRBJ2-7, the V gene TRBV4-3; D is possibly TRBD1 (5 bases). V lost 0 bases to trimming and J lost 6 bases, with 12 bases between them. Germline V gene data show CDR1 as LGHNA and CDR2 as YSLEER. The CDR3 has 14 residues.